This T cell receptor (beta chain) was profiled in a study of blood T cell repertoires in COVID-19. About the research overall: The United States, Italy and Spain provided the acute and convalescent COVID-19 samples. The analysed material was cDNA or gDNA that came from T cells, B-cell-depleted T cells, or PBMCs.

Original data processing: Estimated nucleated cell counts came from reference gene primer amplification. Profiled with immunoSEQ multiplex PCR; TCRdb holds only in-frame clones, not every one. The DNA was the basis for D and trimming; V, J and clone size are from that table. The sample lists some 380,000 clones, 81% occurring once. V was trimmed by 0 bases and J by 2 bases, leaving 7 bases between them. Per the germline V gene, CDR1 is SGHNT and CDR2 is YYREEE (reference sequence). The CDR3 is 14 residues long. The clonotype comes from a human donor with acute or convalescent COVID-19. The donor label of this sample is uncertain. This chain connects TRBV5-4 to TRBJ2-3; D ambiguous. The sample consisted of peripheral blood. Here the CDR3 reads CASSLARNTDTQYF. Written as DNA, the CDR3 is TGTGCCAGCAGCTTGGCGCGGAACACAGATACGCAGTATTTT.